These T cell receptor beta chains were read from a single sample in a study of blood T cell repertoires in COVID-19. Profiling relied on immunoSEQ multiplex PCR, and the TCRdb table lists in-frame clones only, not all of them. The sample includes about 400,000 clones, approximately 87% seen only once; the top ten take around 10%. The sequenced sample consisted of PBMCs or T cells enriched from blood (not recorded which). Receptor source: a woman aged 45 to 65 who had recovered from COVID-19. Both conserved end residues are part of each CDR3. D genes are given only for firm matches. Not all rows give a size; the values are once, few, many and, for expanded clones, a class.

D gene	clone size	V gene	J gene	CDR3 DNA	CDR3 protein
-	-	TRBV9	TRBJ2-2	TGTGCCAGCAGCGTAGCGCAGTGGGGGCGAGGCGGGGAGCTGTTTTTT	CASSVAQWGRGGELFF
-	-	TRBV12-3/TRBV12-4	TRBJ1-4	TGTGCCAGCAGTCTGGACAGTAATGAAAAACTGTTTTTT	CASSLDSNEKLFF
TRBD2	-	TRBV28	TRBJ2-3	TGTGCCAGCAGCCCCGAAGGACTAGCGGGGGGCCCGGGAGGCACAGATACGCAGTATTTT	CASSPEGLAGGPGGTDTQYF
-	-	TRBV14	TRBJ2-7	TGTGCCAGCAGGGAGGGGAGCTCCTACGAGCAGTACTTC	CASREGSSYEQYF
-	few	TRBV7-9	TRBJ2-1	TGTGCCACCACCAAGGAGCCCGAGCAGTTCTTC	CATTKEPEQFF
-	-	TRBV6-1	TRBJ1-3	TGTGCCAGCAGTGATCATTCATGGAGGGGCTCTGGAAACACCATATATTTT	CASSDHSWRGSGNTIYF
-	-	TRBV7-8	TRBJ2-3	TGTGCCAGCAGCCTCAATACGCAGTATTTT	CASSLNTQYF
TRBD2	once	TRBV19	TRBJ2-2	TGTGCCAGTTCTAGCGGGGGGTATAAATCGTACACCGGGGAGCTGTTTTTT	CASSSGGYKSYTGELFF
TRBD1	-	TRBV12-3/TRBV12-4	TRBJ1-2	TGTGCCAGCAGCTCGGACAGGGGGCGCGGCTACACCTTC	CASSSDRGRGYTF
TRBD1	-	TRBV5-1	TRBJ2-7	TGCGCCAGCAGAATGCCGGGACAGGGATACGAGCAGTACTTC	CASRMPGQGYEQYF
TRBD1	-	TRBV6-5	TRBJ2-5	TGTGCCAGCAGTTACTCGCCGGGACAGTTCCGTGAGACCCAGTACTTC	CASSYSPGQFRETQYF
-	-	TRBV7-2	TRBJ2-7	TGTGCCAGCAGCCTACAGGGTTGGGACGAGCAGTACTTC	CASSLQGWDEQYF
-	-	TRBV4-1	TRBJ1-5	TGCGCCAGCAGCCTAAAGCCCCAGCATTTT	CASSLKPQHF
-	-	TRBV2	TRBJ1-1	TGTGCCAGCCAGGGTCAGGGAATGAACACTGAAGCTTTCTTT	CASQGQGMNTEAFF
-	-	TRBV9	TRBJ2-2	TGTGCCAGCAGCGTATTCGCCGGGACCGGGGAGCTGTTTTTT	CASSVFAGTGELFF
TRBD1	-	TRBV27	TRBJ1-2	TGTGCCAGCAACCACGCCGGGACAGGGGATGGCTACACCTTC	CASNHAGTGDGYTF
TRBD1	-	TRBV9	TRBJ1-1	TGTGCCAGCAGTACCTCTACAGGGGAATCAGTCTTAGACACTGAAGCTTTCTTT	CASSTSTGESVLDTEAFF
TRBD2	-	TRBV5-1	TRBJ2-6	TGCGCCAGCAGCTTGAGCGGGGGGACTGGGGCCAACGTCCTGACTTTC	CASSLSGGTGANVLTF
TRBD1	few	TRBV5-1	TRBJ1-6	TGCGCCAGCAGCTTGGGGGCAGGGGGAGAAAATTCACCCCTCCACTTT	CASSLGAGGENSPLHF
-	once	TRBV6-5	TRBJ1-3	TGTGCCAGCAGTTACTCGACCCGGGTTGGGGGAAACACCATATATTTT	CASSYSTRVGGNTIYF
TRBD2	-	TRBV6-1	TRBJ2-1	TGTGCCAGCACTGGAGCCACTAGCGGGGGCTCCTACAATGAGCAGTTCTTC	CASTGATSGGSYNEQFF
-	once	TRBV7-8	TRBJ2-1	TGTGCCAGCAGCTTAGGAAGGACAGCAATTCTTGGCTCCTACAATGAGCAGTTCTTC	CASSLGRTAILGSYNEQFF
TRBD2	-	TRBV19	TRBJ2-1	TGTGCCAGTAGAAGCAGCGGGGGGTCCTACAATGAGCAGTTCTTC	CASRSSGGSYNEQFF
-	-	TRBV18	TRBJ1-3	TGTGCCAGCTCACCAAGTTCCTCCTCTGGCGGAAACACCATATATTTT	CASSPSSSSGGNTIYF
TRBD1	-	TRBV28	TRBJ1-5	TGTGCCAGCAGTTCGCACACAGGGGCTCAGCCCCAGCATTTT	CASSSHTGAQPQHF
-	-	TRBV28	TRBJ1-1	TGTGCCAGCAGTTCCCCCGGACAGCTTGAAGCTTTCTTT	CASSSPGQLEAFF
-	once	TRBV5-1	TRBJ2-7	TGCGCCAGCAGCCCCATGACAAGCACCTACGAGCAGTACTTC	CASSPMTSTYEQYF
-	-	TRBV19	TRBJ2-5	TGTGCCAGTACTAAGGACAACGAAGAGACCCAGTACTTC	CASTKDNEETQYF
TRBD1	many	TRBV7-2	TRBJ2-7	TGTGCCAGCAGCTTAGATAGGGGGACAGGGTACGAGCAGTACTTC	CASSLDRGTGYEQYF
TRBD2	few	TRBV3-1/TRBV3-2	TRBJ2-5	TGTGCCAGCAGCCAAGTAGCGGGCAGGGAAGAGACCCAGTACTTC	CASSQVAGREETQYF
TRBD2	-	TRBV7-9	TRBJ2-5	TGTGCCAGCACTGCTAGCGGGGGCCTCCAAGAGACCCAGTACTTC	CASTASGGLQETQYF
-	-	TRBV11-2	TRBJ1-2	TGTGCCAGCAGCTTATTCCGGGAAAGCGGCTACACCTTC	CASSLFRESGYTF
-	-	TRBV6-2/TRBV6-3	TRBJ2-3	TGTGCCAGCAGTTACTCGGGTCAGCGTCGCACAGATACGCAGTATTTT	CASSYSGQRRTDTQYF
-	-	TRBV4-1	TRBJ1-4	TGCGCCAGCAGCCGCAGCGCGGGACTGATTAATGAAAAACTGTTTTTT	CASSRSAGLINEKLFF
TRBD2	-	TRBV5-4	TRBJ2-5	TGTGCCAGCAGCTTGGTCCCAGCGGGGGGCCAAGAGACCCAGTACTTC	CASSLVPAGGQETQYF